One T cell receptor beta chain is described in this entry. The antigen is undetermined. Healthy donors had no documented immune events, such as infections, while sampled. The sample originates from a study of identifying expanded T cells in peripheral blood. Overall study results and limits: About 1.3 clones differed between technical replicates, versus approximately 17 and 20 over time. Variance in clone template counts between approximately two-week samples significantly increased with total template count across all healthy donors.

Method: immunoSEQ multiplex PCR; TCRdb's copy keeps in-frame clones and lacks some. The data contain approximately 130,000 clones, roughly 90% of them singletons. The sequence was obtained from a person between 18 and 75 years old in good health. The sequencing sample was made of blood.

In nucleotides, the CDR3 is TGTGCCAGCAGCCCACGAGGCCGGGGGGGCAGAGATACGCAGTATTTT. It codes for CASSPRGRGGRDTQYF. The chain joins TRBV4-2 to TRBJ2-3; 8 bases agree with TRBD2. The CDR3 is made up of 16 amino acids. In germline, CDR1 is LGHNA, CDR2 YNFKEQ. V shed 4 bases, J shed 5 bases, and the junction held 11 bases outside the gene matches.